This TCR beta chain was sequenced during a study of T cells in Graves' hyperthyroidism and ophthalmopathy (dated by TCRdb to the late 2010s). For the wider study: Peripheral blood samples were taken at the time of initial diagnosis, prior to any treatment. A discovery cohort of roughly 100 patients, approximately 44 with Graves' ophthalmopathy and fewer than 65 with stable Graves' hyperthyroidism, was used to find distinguishing TCR V-J signatures. After sampling, hyperthyroidism patients received methimazole starting at 30 mg daily, and ophthalmopathy patients received high-dose intravenous methylprednisolone. In addition, the study compared T-cell repertoires in thyroid tissue and in blood from roughly 6 Graves' hyperthyroidism patients. Whether ophthalmopathy could be predicted prospectively was tested in an independent validation cohort made up of approximately 19 hyperthyroidism patients plus 17 patients who later progressed to ophthalmopathy. The paper reports TCR Vbeta CDR3 sequencing of about 140 peripheral blood samples: approximately 41 ophthalmopathy, about 75 hyperthyroidism and 17 progressor patients. The roughly 94 discovery patients were randomly divided into training and test sets at a 7:3 ratio. The investigation overall reported the following: A model built on a 13 V-J signature distinguished ophthalmopathy from stable hyperthyroidism, reaching around 88% sensitivity and 81.08% specificity in cross-validation and 80%/75% in testing. Most expanded thyroid clonotypes (frequency above 0.001) were also detected in blood, suggesting blood repertoires may reflect thyroid immune responses. No statistical method was used to fix the sample size in advance, and group allocation was not hidden from the investigators. In validation, the model predicted progression to ophthalmopathy with approximately 71% sensitivity and about 72% specificity, a median of roughly seven months before onset.

As encoded in the germline V gene, CDR1 is SGDLS while CDR2 is YYNGEE. The CDR3 numbers 14 residues from cysteine through phenylalanine. Only the CDR3 portion is preserved as DNA: 42 bases, with reading frame beginning at the first base. From V the trimming removes 3 bases and from J it removes 5 bases, while the gene matches leave 0 bases of the junction unaccounted for. As concerns this clonotype: Its antigen is still unknown. A much larger clone lies a single base off, so this may be a read error.

Amplification of TCR beta CDR3 regions was carried out from RNA transcripts. A first-round RT-PCR of the TCR CDR3 used the HTBI primer set with the Qiagen OneStep RT-PCR kit. Libraries were constructed in a second round of multiplex PCR, after which size selection and purification were performed. Sequencing of the libraries was done on an Illumina HiSeq2000 using paired-end 100 bp reads. In the source study's methods: SOAPnuke was used to process the raw data, with reads discarded if the reads contained adapters or uncalled bases, had a mean Phred below 15, or lacked an exact constant-primer or identifier match. High-quality paired reads were merged using COPE v1.2.5, and each unique nucleotide sequence was defined as a clonotype. Clonotypes were aligned to IMGT TRBV, TRBD and TRBJ reference segments using MiTCR v1.1. The analysis was restricted to V-J combinations with a frequency above 0.0001, which together covered roughly 99% of the repertoires. The TCS score was defined as F50 (clonal expansion) divided by E x V (chaos), with BLOSUM62-based TCRdist calculated between CDR3 peptides within each V-J. Welch's t-statistics and random forest reduced around 550 V-J features to 10 to 15, which were used in a naive Bayes classifier (R e1071). The public reads were run again by TCRdb, first through fastp at Q25 and then through MiXCR, and only productive beta chains were kept. A single entry per CDR3 protein holds the most common genes and DNA from its merged rows. These V and J calls rely on TCRdb rather than the paper's analysis. The sample table contains approximately 640,000 distinct CDR3 sequences; only one count was recorded for around 15% of them. The ten largest clonotypes hold less than 4.5% of the sample.

A patient counted as having stable Graves' hyperthyroidism if no progression to ophthalmopathy occurred over 18 months of follow-up. Hyperthyroidism patients were newly diagnosed, had a disease duration of under 2 months, and were aged 18 to 65 years. Patients with uncontrolled infections, other autoimmune diseases, pregnancy or lactation were excluded. Diagnoses were based on clinical symptoms, serum thyroxine and TRAb, thyroid ultrasound and orbital computed tomography. PBMCs were separated from 10 ml of fresh peripheral blood using Ficoll-Paque density gradient centrifugation. Trizol reagent was used to extract total RNA, and RNA quality was then checked on an Agilent 2100 Bioanalyzer.

The sequenced material came from blood. The sequence joins TRBV9 to TRBJ2-1; 12 middle bases align to TRBD2. This TCR derives from a woman aged 25 to 39 with Graves' hyperthyroidism. The CDR3 loop reads CASSGTSGDNEQFF. The DNA sequence is TGTGCCAGCAGCGGGACTAGCGGGGACAATGAGCAGTTCTTC.